This T cell receptor beta chain came from a study of T cells in Graves' hyperthyroidism and ophthalmopathy. Overall study findings and caveats: A model of 13 V-J features distinguished ophthalmopathy from stable hyperthyroidism.

TCR beta CDR3 regions were amplified from RNA transcripts. Researchers ran a first-round RT-PCR on the TCR CDR3 using the HTBI primer set. TCRdb re-derived calls from the multiplex PCR reads in MiXCR, one entry per CDR3 protein. The profile shows hundreds of thousands of distinct CDR3 sequences, less than 25% of them singletons. Researchers barred patients who had uncontrolled infection, other autoimmune disease, pregnancy or lactation. Each diagnosis drew on symptoms, thyroxine, TRAb, thyroid ultrasound and orbital computed tomography findings. Many counts were recorded for this clonotype. Antigen specificity is unknown. The CDR3 totals 15 residues. Per the germline V gene, CDR1 is KGHSH and CDR2 is LQKENI. The ends lost 2 bases at V and 0 bases at J; junction bases unmatched: 1.

This TCR was recovered from a young man with Graves' ophthalmopathy. The gene calls are TRBV18 and TRBJ2-3; 8 nucleotides match TRBD2. The specimen sequenced was blood. The CDR3 DNA reads as TGTGCCAGCTCACCAAGCGGGGGCAGCACAGATACGCAGTATTTT. Protein sequence: CASSPSGGSTDTQYF. The full variable domain, its missing parts supplied by reference TRBV18 and TRBJ2-3, is NAGVMQNPRHLVRRRGQEARLRCSPMKGHSHVYWYRQLPEEGLKFMVYLQKENIIDESGMPKERFSAEFPKEGPSILRIQQVVRGDSAAYFCASSPSGGSTDTQYFGPGTRLTVL.